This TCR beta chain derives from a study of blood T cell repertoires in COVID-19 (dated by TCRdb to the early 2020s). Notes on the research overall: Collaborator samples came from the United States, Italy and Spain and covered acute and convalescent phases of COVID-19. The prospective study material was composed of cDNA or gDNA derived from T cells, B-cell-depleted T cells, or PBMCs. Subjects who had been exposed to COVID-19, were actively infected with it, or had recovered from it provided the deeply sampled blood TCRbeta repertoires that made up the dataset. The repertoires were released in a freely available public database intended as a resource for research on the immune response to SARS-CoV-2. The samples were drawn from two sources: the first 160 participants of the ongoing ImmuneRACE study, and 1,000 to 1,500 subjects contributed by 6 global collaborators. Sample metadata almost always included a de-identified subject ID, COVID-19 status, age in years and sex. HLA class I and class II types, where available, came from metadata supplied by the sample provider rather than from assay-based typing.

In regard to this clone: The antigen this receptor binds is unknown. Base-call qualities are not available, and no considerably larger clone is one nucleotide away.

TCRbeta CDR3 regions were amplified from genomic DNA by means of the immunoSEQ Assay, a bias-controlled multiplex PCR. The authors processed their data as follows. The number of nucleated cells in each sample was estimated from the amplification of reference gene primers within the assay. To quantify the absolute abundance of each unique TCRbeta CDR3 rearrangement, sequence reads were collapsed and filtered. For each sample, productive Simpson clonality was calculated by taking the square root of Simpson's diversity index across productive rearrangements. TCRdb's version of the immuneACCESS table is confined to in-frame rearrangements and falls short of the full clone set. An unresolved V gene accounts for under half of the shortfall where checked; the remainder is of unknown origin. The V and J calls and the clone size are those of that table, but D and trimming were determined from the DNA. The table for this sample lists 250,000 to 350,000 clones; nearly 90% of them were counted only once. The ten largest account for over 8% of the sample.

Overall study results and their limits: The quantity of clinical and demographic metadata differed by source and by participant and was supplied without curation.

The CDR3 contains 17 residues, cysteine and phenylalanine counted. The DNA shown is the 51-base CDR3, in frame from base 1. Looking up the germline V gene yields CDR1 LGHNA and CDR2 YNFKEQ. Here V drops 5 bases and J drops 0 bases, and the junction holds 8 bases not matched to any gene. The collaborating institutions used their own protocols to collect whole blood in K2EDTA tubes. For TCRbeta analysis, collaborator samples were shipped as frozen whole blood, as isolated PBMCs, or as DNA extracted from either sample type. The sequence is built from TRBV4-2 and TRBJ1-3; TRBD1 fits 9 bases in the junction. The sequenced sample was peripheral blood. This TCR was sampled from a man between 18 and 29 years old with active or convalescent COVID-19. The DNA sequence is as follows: TGTGCCAGCAGCGACCGCCGGACAGGGGCCTCTGGAAACACCATATATTTT. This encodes CASSDRRTGASGNTIYF.